Following are 3 T cell receptor beta chains from one sample sequenced in a study of identical twins. TCRdb independently ran MiXCR on the 5' RACE reads; one entry per CDR3 protein. The data show 200,000 to 250,000 distinct CDR3 sequences, roughly 13% seen once. In addition, the sample was reused for a study of yellow fever vaccine responses in identical twins.

Sequenced: memory (CD45RO+) T cells sorted from blood. These receptors were obtained from a young woman in good health.

At least ten counts were recorded for this clonotype. This CDR3 is CASSIQASTYEQYF. For the CDR3, the DNA is TGTGCCAGCAGTATCCAGGCGTCCACCTACGAGCAGTACTTC. V and J are TRBV6-5 and TRBJ2-7; the D is unclear. V shed 5 bases and J shed 2 bases, with 13 bases lying between them. Germline CDR1 MNHEY, CDR2 SVGAGI. The CDR3 has 14 amino acids.

The chain recombines TRBV3-1 with TRBJ2-1; D may be TRBD1 or TRBD2 (5 bases each). Trimming took off 9 bases at V and 5 bases at J, with 17 bases between the two ends. Germline V lookup: CDR1 LGHDT, CDR2 YNNKEL (reference sequence). The CDR3 is made up of 14 amino acids. Here the CDR3 DNA reads TGTGCCAGTTACCGGGACCGATCCCACAATGAGCAGTTCTTC. Translating gives CASYRDRSHNEQFF.

The sample holds a few counts of this clonotype. This sequence joins TRBV29-1 and TRBJ2-1; D remains unclear. V lost 5 bases, J lost 2 bases, and 16 bases lay in between. Per the germline V gene, CDR1 is SQVTM and CDR2 is ANQGSEA. The CDR3 extends over 15 amino acids. The CDR3 here is CSVNFAPDTYNEQFF. DNA of the CDR3: TGCAGCGTTAACTTTGCCCCCGATACCTACAATGAGCAGTTCTTC.